This T cell receptor (beta chain) was found in a study of a mutant IDH1 vaccine in newly diagnosed glioma. Study-wide background: Onset of vaccination occurred 4-6 weeks following radiotherapy alone, or with temozolomide cycles.

The CDR3 sequence is 14 residues long. V lost 4 bases, J lost 0 bases, and 8 bases lay in between. The germline gives CDR1 SGHRS, CDR2 YFSETQ. About this clone itself: Antigen specificity is unknown.

The protocol was immunoSEQ multiplex PCR, while the TCRdb copy is restricted to in-frame clones and leaves out a portion. The data contain 40,000 to 55,000 clones, roughly 78% of them seen just once; the ten biggest clones take up approximately 5.2%. Documented time point: week 5, during vaccination. The vaccine gave 300 ug of a 20-mer mutant IDH1 peptide subcutaneously per dose. New astrocytomas of WHO grade 3 or 4 that were IDH1-mutant and ATRX-lost were found in the donors. The chain joins TRBV5-1 to TRBJ2-4, with D unresolved. The receptor was isolated from a man aged 50-60 years with glioma. The material was PBMCs, obtained from a glioma patient whose treatment included an IDH1 peptide vaccine. In DNA form, the CDR3 reads TGCGCCAGCAGCGTTGATATAGCCAAAAACATTCAGTACTTC. Translated: CASSVDIAKNIQYF.